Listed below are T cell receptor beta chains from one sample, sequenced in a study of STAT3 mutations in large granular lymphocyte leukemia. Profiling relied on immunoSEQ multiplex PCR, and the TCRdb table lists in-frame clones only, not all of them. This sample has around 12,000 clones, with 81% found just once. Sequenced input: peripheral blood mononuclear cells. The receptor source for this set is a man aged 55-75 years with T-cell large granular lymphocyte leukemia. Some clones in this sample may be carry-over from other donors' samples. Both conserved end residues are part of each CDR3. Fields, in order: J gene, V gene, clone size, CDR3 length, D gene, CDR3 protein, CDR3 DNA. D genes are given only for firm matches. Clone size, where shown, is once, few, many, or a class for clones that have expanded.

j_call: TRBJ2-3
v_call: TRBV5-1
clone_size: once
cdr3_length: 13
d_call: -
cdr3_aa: CASSLLARDTQYF
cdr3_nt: TGCGCCAGCAGCTTACTAGCAAGAGATACGCAGTATTTT

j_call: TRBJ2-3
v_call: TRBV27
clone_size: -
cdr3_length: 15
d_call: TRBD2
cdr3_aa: CASSLALAGADTQYF
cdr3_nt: TGTGCCAGCAGTTTAGCACTAGCGGGAGCAGATACGCAGTATTTT

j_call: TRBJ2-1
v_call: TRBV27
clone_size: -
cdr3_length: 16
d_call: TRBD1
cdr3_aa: CASRPDRGISYNEQFF
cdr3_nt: TGTGCCAGCAGACCCGACAGGGGAATTTCCTACAATGAGCAGTTCTTC

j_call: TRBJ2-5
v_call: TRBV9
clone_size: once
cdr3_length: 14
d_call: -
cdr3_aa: CASSDLTGQETQYF
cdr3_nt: TGTGCCAGCAGCGACCTTACGGGTCAAGAGACCCAGTACTTC

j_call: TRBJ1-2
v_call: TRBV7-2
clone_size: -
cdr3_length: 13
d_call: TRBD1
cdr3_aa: CASSRTGEAGYTF
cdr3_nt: TGTGCCAGCAGCCGAACAGGGGAGGCGGGCTACACCTTC

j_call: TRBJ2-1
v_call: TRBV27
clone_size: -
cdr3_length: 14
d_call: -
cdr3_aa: CASSPTALGNEQFF
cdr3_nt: TGTGCCAGCAGTCCCACGGCCTTAGGTAATGAGCAGTTCTTC

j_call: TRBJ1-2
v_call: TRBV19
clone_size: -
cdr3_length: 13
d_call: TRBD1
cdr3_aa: CASTMEGTGSYTF
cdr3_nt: TGTGCCAGTACCATGGAGGGGACAGGGTCCTACACCTTC

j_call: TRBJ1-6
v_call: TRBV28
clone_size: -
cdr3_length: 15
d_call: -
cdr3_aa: CASRDLSSYNSPLHF
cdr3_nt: TGTGCCAGCAGGGATCTGAGCTCCTATAATTCACCCCTCCACTTT

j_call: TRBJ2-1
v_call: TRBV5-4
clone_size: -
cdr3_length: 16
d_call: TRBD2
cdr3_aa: CASSSSAGLAGGEQFF
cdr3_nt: TGTGCCAGCAGCTCCAGCGCGGGACTAGCGGGCGGTGAGCAGTTCTTC

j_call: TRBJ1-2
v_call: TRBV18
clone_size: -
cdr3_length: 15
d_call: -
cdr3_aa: CASSPEARTNYGYTF
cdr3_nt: TGTGCCAGCTCACCTGAGGCCCGCACTAACTATGGCTACACCTTC

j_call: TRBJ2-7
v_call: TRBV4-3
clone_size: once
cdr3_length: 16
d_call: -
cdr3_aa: CASSQASAGEAYEQYF
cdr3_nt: TGCGCCAGCAGCCAAGCTTCGGCCGGGGAGGCCTACGAGCAGTACTTC